This entry lists 13 T cell receptor beta chains sequenced from one sample in a study of cytomegalovirus exposure and HLA in healthy donors (dated by TCRdb to the late 2010s). Libraries came from the immunoSEQ multiplex PCR assay. For the multiplex PCR, a mixture combining 60 forward primers for TCR Vbeta segments and 13 reverse primers for TCR Jbeta segments was used. What TCRdb holds here is the immuneACCESS table cut down to in-frame rearrangements. Part of the clones is not present; checked against another copy, under half of the missing clones reflect an unresolved V gene, and the others are unexplained. This sample gives fewer than 150,000 clones in total; 70% to 85% of them show up just once. The ten largest clones add up to around 7% of the sample. Sequences were obtained from PBMCs. Receptors were obtained from a man aged 35-49 years in good health and CMV-seropositive.

V is TRBV18 and J is TRBJ2-1, with D possibly matching TRBD2 (6 bases). Trimming cost V 2 bases and J 4 bases, with 12 bases left between them. The CDR3 runs 15 residues. Germline V CDR1 and CDR2: KGHSH, LQKENI. CDR3 nucleotide sequence: TGTGCCAGCTCACCAGTTAGCGGAGATTACAATGAGCAGTTCTTC. Translated, it gives CASSPVSGDYNEQFF.

The chain uses TRBV27 and TRBJ2-7, with TRBD1 identical over 8 bases. The CDR3 length is 15 residues. Per germline, CDR1 MNHEY and CDR2 SMNVEV (reference sequence). V lost 4 bases to trimming and J lost 5 bases; unmatched junction nucleotides: 10. CDR3 loop: CASSSPNRGAHEQYF. CDR3 nucleotide sequence: TGTGCCAGCAGTTCCCCTAACAGGGGGGCCCACGAGCAGTACTTC.

This clone occurred a few times. The genes are TRBV4-1 and TRBJ1-2; no clear D gene. Germline CDR1 MGHRA, CDR2 YSYEKL. This CDR3 is 15 amino acids long. V was shortened by 1 base and J by 1 base, with 10 bases between the two germline ends. CDR3 region: CASSQVEALNYGYTF. The CDR3 DNA sequence: TGCGCCAGCAGCCAAGTTGAGGCCCTTAACTATGGCTACACCTTC.

Concerning this clone: Relative to the germline gene, one junction end is altered; a read error may explain this. The chain links TRBV28 to TRBJ1-2; D unclear. There are 11 residues in the CDR3. Germline CDR1 is MDHEN and CDR2 is SYDVKM. CDR3 amino acids: CTSSLRDGYTF. The DNA for the CDR3 is TGTACCAGCAGTTTGCGGGATGGCTACACCTTC.

This chain joins TRBV7-9 and TRBJ1-2; possible D gene TRBD1, 5 bases. The germline CDR1 and CDR2 sequences are SEHNR and FQNEAQ (reference sequence). The CDR3 has 14 amino acids. Trimming pared 1 base from V and 6 bases from J, leaving 12 bases between. The CDR3 DNA follows: TGTGCCAGCAGCTTAGTAGGGCAGGGTGATGGCTACACCTTC. Translated: CASSLVGQGDGYTF. The full variable domain, completed using reference TRBV7-9 and TRBJ1-2, is DTGVSQNPRHKITKRGQNVTFRCDPISEHNRLYWYRQTLGQGPEFLTYFQNEAQLEKSRLLSDRFSAERPKGSFSTLEIQRTEQGDSAMYLCASSLVGQGDGYTFGSGTRLTVV.

In the case of this clone: Other nucleotide sequences in the sample specify the same CDR3. The V and J genes are TRBV30 and TRBJ2-1; TRBD2 might be the D (6 bases). Looked up from germline, CDR1 is GTSNPN and CDR2 is SVGIG (reference sequence). Deletions cut 6 bases from V and 5 bases from J, with 14 bases between. This CDR3 has 13 residues. The CDR3 nucleotides are TGTGCCTGCTCCGGGGGAGCCCACAATGAGCAGTTCTTC. This encodes CACSGGAHNEQFF.

The genes are TRBV5-1 and TRBJ2-3; 9 bases fit TRBD2. This CDR3 is 17 amino acids long. Unmatched junction bases numbered 5, after V lost 0 bases and J lost 0 bases. Germline V lookup: CDR1 SGHRS, CDR2 YFSETQ. The CDR3 sequence is CASSLALTSGSTDTQYF. The CDR3 DNA sequence: TGCGCCAGCAGCTTGGCCCTGACTAGCGGTAGCACAGATACGCAGTATTTT. Full variable domain (missing parts from reference TRBV5-1 and TRBJ2-3): KAGVTQTPRYLIKTRGQQVTLSCSPISGHRSVSWYQQTPGQGLQFLFEYFSETQRNKGNFPGRFSGRQFSNSRSEMNVSTLELGDSALYLCASSLALTSGSTDTQYFGPGTRLTVL.

V is TRBV7-9 and J is TRBJ2-6; no clear D. The CDR3 loop spans 17 amino acids. Germline V CDR1 and CDR2: SEHNR, FQNEAQ (reference sequence). The germline V and J ends were trimmed by 0 bases and 0 bases, with 9 bases remaining between them. The DNA for the CDR3 is TGTGCCAGCAGCTTAGCGCGCTTGTACTCTGGGGCCAACGTCCTGACTTTC. Protein sequence: CASSLARLYSGANVLTF.

This clone was picked up a small number of times. Other DNA variants within this sample encode the same CDR3. The rearrangement joins TRBV5-1 to TRBJ2-7; 8 nucleotides match TRBD1. Per the germline V gene, CDR1 is SGHRS and CDR2 is YFSETQ. The CDR3 is 14 residues long. The J segment lost 2 bases and the V segment lost 4 bases, leaving 5 bases of the junction unmatched. The CDR3 region has the DNA TGCGCCAGCAGCCTCGGACAGGGAGCCTACGAGCAGTACTTC. Its protein product is CASSLGQGAYEQYF. Looking up the rest from reference TRBV5-1 and TRBJ2-7 gives the full variable domain: KAGVTQTPRYLIKTRGQQVTLSCSPISGHRSVSWYQQTPGQGLQFLFEYFSETQRNKGNFPGRFSGRQFSNSRSEMNVSTLELGDSALYLCASSLGQGAYEQYFGPGTRLTVT.

The chain couples TRBV30 to TRBJ2-5; D may be TRBD1 (5 bases). This CDR3 comprises 14 residues. Per germline, CDR1 GTSNPN and CDR2 SVGIG (reference sequence). V lost 0 bases and J lost 5, with 13 bases in between. CDR3 nucleotides: TGTGCCTGGAGTGTACAGGAAAAAAGGGAGACCCAGTACTTC. Its translation: CAWSVQEKRETQYF. Full variable domain (outside the CDR3, taken from reference TRBV30 and TRBJ2-5): SQTIHQWPATLVQPVGSPLSLECTVEGTSNPNLYWYRQAAGRGLQLLFYSVGIGQISSEVPQNLSASRPQDRQFILSSKKLLLSDSGFYLCAWSVQEKRETQYFGPGTRLLVL.

In its sample, this clone was seen a few times. The rearrangement uses TRBV2 and TRBJ2-1; 7 bases fit TRBD2. The CDR3 contains 15 residues. Germline CDR1 is SNHLY and CDR2 is FYNNEI. V dropped 2 bases and J dropped 2; count of bases not matched to a gene: 3. CDR3 sequence: CASSELAGAYNEQFF. CDR3 coding DNA: TGTGCCAGCAGTGAACTGGCGGGAGCCTACAATGAGCAGTTCTTC.

The chain links TRBV6-1 to TRBJ2-7; no reliable D call. Germline CDR1 reads MNHNS; CDR2 reads SASEGT. The CDR3 is 14 residues long. Trimming took 4 bases from V and 3 from J, leaving 13 bases between them. The CDR3 nucleotides read TGTGCCAGCAGTGTCCAATTCGAGGTCTACGAGCAGTACTTC. This translates into CASSVQFEVYEQYF.

This sequence joins TRBV2 and TRBJ2-3; the D gene is possibly TRBD2 (7 bases). The CDR3 runs 17 residues. Germline assignment: CDR1 SNHLY and CDR2 FYNNEI. V was cut by 7 bases and J by 0 bases, with 20 bases left in between. CDR3 coding DNA: TGTGCCAGCAACCCAAGAGGGGGGGGCAGTAGCACAGATACGCAGTATTTT. Amino acid sequence: CASNPRGGGSSTDTQYF.